The next 8 T cell receptor beta chains were all read from a single sample in a study of T cell changes during pregnancy in multiple sclerosis. Repertoires were generated with immunoSEQ multiplex PCR, while TCRdb's copy carries only in-frame clones and drops some. Of 50,000 or so clones listed, roughly nine tenths were seen once; the top ten hold 10% to 13%. Sequenced here: CD8+ T cells from peripheral blood mononuclear cells, sampled after pregnancy. The origin of the receptors is a female donor with multiple sclerosis, enrolled in a pregnancy study.

The J gene is TRBJ1-6, the V gene TRBV27, with D uncertain. The CDR3 is 12 amino acids. Between the trimmed V and J ends, which lost 7 bases and 11 bases, there was a span of 12 bases. CDR1 and CDR2 from the germline V gene are MNHEY and SMNVEV (reference sequence). CDR3 loop: CASTAGGAPLHF. CDR3 nucleotide sequence: TGTGCCAGCACCGCCGGAGGAGCACCCCTCCACTTT.

This sequence joins TRBV29-1 and TRBJ2-3; 9 bases fit TRBD2. Germline V lookup: CDR1 SQVTM, CDR2 ANQGSEA. J gave up 4 bases and V 7 bases, and 15 bases lay outside the gene matches. There are 16 residues in the CDR3. CDR3 DNA sequence: TGCAGCGCCCCGCTGTGGGATAGCGGGGGTTCAGATACGCAGTATTTT. It encodes CSAPLWDSGGSDTQYF.

The chain recombines TRBV27 with TRBJ1-1, with 9 bases matching TRBD1. CDR1 is MNHEY and CDR2 is SMNVEV in the germline V gene (reference sequence). J was trimmed by 7 bases and V by 3 bases; bases with no gene match: 6. The CDR3 has 14 amino acids. This chain's CDR3 is CASSFRDRGGEAFF. The CDR3 region has the DNA TGTGCCAGCAGTTTCCGCGACAGGGGGGGTGAAGCTTTCTTT.

The chain recombines TRBV6-4 with TRBJ2-1, with TRBD2 matching 12 bases. The germline V gene has CDR1 MRHNA and CDR2 SNTAGT. Trimming removed 0 bases from V and 6 bases from J; junction bases left unmatched: 0. This CDR3 contains 15 residues. Written as DNA, the CDR3 is TGTGCCAGCAGTGACTCACTAGCGGGGGGCAATGAGCAGTTCTTC. Translation: CASSDSLAGGNEQFF.

The V call is TRBV19, the J call TRBJ1-2; no definite D call. With 5 bases removed from V and 4 bases from J, the gap between germline ends came to 11 bases. The CDR3 length is 13 residues. CDR1 is LNHDA and CDR2 is SQIVND in the germline V gene (reference sequence). The CDR3 DNA sequence: TGTGCCAGTAGTTTACGGGATAGCTATGGCTACACCTTC. Translation gives CASSLRDSYGYTF.

In regard to this clone: At one end, the junction sequence differs from germline, possibly due to a read error. V gene TRBV6-1 combines with J gene TRBJ2-5; D is undetermined. The CDR3 runs 16 residues. Germline CDR1 is MNHNS and CDR2 is SASEGT. CDR3: CASTEGLGGLRKTQYF. The CDR3 DNA reads TGTGCCAGCACTGAAGGGCTGGGTGGGCTTCGAAAGACCCAGTACTTC.

This chain connects TRBV10-3 to TRBJ1-2; D might be TRBD1 (6 bases). The CDR3 contains 17 residues. Germline V gives CDR1 ENHRY, CDR2 SYGVKD. With 8 bases removed from V and 7 bases from J, the gap between germline ends came to 29 bases. For the CDR3, the DNA is TGTGCCATCTCCCCCGGGACATACGAGGTAGGACGAGGTGGCTACACCTTC. Protein sequence: CAISPGTYEVGRGGYTF.

This clone was detected once. The chain carries TRBV2 and TRBJ1-1, with TRBD1 matching 10 bases. The V gene end was trimmed by 6 bases and the J gene end by 3 bases; junction bases not matched to a gene: 10. The CDR3 totals 16 residues. CDR1 is SNHLY, CDR2 FYNNEI, per germline. The CDR3 here is CASSKGQGVLHTEAFF. The CDR3 DNA is TGTGCCAGCAGCAAAGGACAGGGGGTGTTGCACACTGAAGCTTTCTTT.